Shown below are 4 T cell receptor beta chains from a single sample sequenced in a study of Ad26.COV2.S vaccination and SARS-CoV-2 variants. Treatment denoted: some 20 received Ad26.COV2.S at low or high dose, single or two shots; roughly five received placebo; per-sample allocation not given. The samples were gathered on day 63 after the first injection of vaccine or placebo. Measured with immunoSEQ multiplex PCR; TCRdb has only the in-frame clones, and not every one. The profile shows some 480,000 clones, around 88% of them singletons. Sequenced here: peripheral blood, sampled in a trial of Ad26.COV2.S vaccine versus placebo. The receptors stem from a person aged 18 to 65 who received the Ad26.COV2.S COVID-19 vaccine or a placebo.

CDR3 amino acids: CASSLEWGANGYTF. The CDR3 region has the DNA TGCGCCAGCAGCTTGGAATGGGGGGCGAATGGCTACACCTTC. The gene calls are TRBV5-1 and TRBJ1-2; maybe TRBD1 (6 bases). V was pared by 0 bases and J by 6 bases, with 12 bases between. The CDR3 is made up of 14 amino acids. CDR1 is SGHRS, CDR2 YFSETQ, per germline.

The genes are TRBV6-5 and TRBJ2-1; 10 nucleotides agree with TRBD1. CDR1 and CDR2 from the germline V gene are MNHEY and SVGAGI. V was clipped by 7 bases and J by 8 bases; unmatched bases: 11. The CDR3 sequence is 15 residues long. Written as DNA, the CDR3 is TGTGCCAGCACCTCGCTGCGGACAGGGGGTGATGAGCAGTTCTTC. Translation: CASTSLRTGGDEQFF.

The J gene is TRBJ1-6, the V gene TRBV27; 7 bases fit TRBD1. The CDR3 consists of 13 residues. Germline CDR1 and CDR2: MNHEY and SMNVEV (reference sequence). Losses at the gene ends were 6 bases for V and 9 bases for J; bases not matched to a gene: 5. The CDR3 loop is CASRDRSRSPLHF. CDR3 DNA: TGTGCCAGCAGGGACAGGAGTCGTTCACCCCTCCACTTT.

The V gene is TRBV19, the J gene TRBJ1-4; D is uncertain. Germline CDR1 is LNHDA and CDR2 is SQIVND (reference sequence). The CDR3 contains 13 residues. V shed 6 bases and J shed 8 bases, with 13 bases lying between them. Here the CDR3 DNA reads TGTGCCAGTAGGGTCCTTACCGAGGAAAAACTGTTTTTT. Its translation: CASRVLTEEKLFF.